This is a list of T cell receptor beta chains from one sample in a study of circulating tumor DNA in untreated peripheral T-cell lymphoma. Clones were sequenced by immunoSEQ multiplex PCR, and TCRdb holds only the in-frame ones, with some missing. This table holds over 7,000 clones, about three quarters found once. Sequenced sample: tumor tissue. Source of these receptors: a human donor with peripheral T-cell lymphoma. CDR3s include the opening cysteine and the closing phenylalanine or tryptophan. A D gene is named only where the DNA matches it firmly. Clone size is stated in some rows and not others, as once, few, many or a class when expanded.

>.|.|TRBJ1-2|TRBV6-8|14
CASRSTGPNYGYTF
TGTGCCAGCAGGTCCACGGGTCCTAACTATGGCTACACCTTC
>.|.|TRBJ2-2|TRBV7-5|14
CASSLASGSRPLFF
TGTGCCAGCAGCTTGGCTAGCGGGAGCCGGCCGCTGTTTTTT
>.|.|TRBJ2-7|TRBV6-8|14
CASSGPSRSYEQYF
TGTGCCAGCAGTGGACCTAGCAGGAGCTACGAGCAGTACTTC
>TRBD1|.|TRBJ2-1|TRBV6-4|15
CASTRGTGAYNEQFF
TGTGCCAGCACCAGGGGGACAGGGGCCTACAATGAGCAGTTCTTC
>TRBD1|.|TRBJ1-1|TRBV5-1|16
CASSLRTGGRNTEAFF
TGCGCCAGCAGCCTGAGGACAGGGGGCCGGAACACTGAAGCTTTCTTT
>TRBD2|few|TRBJ2-7|TRBV18|14
CASSPPGGPDEQYF
TGTGCCAGCTCACCACCGGGAGGGCCTGACGAGCAGTACTTC
>.|.|TRBJ2-7|TRBV21-1|14
CASSPGTSSYEQYF
TGTGCCAGCAGCCCAGGGACTAGCAGCTACGAGCAGTACTTC
>.|few|TRBJ1-2|TRBV11-3|15
CASSLGDYSNYGYTF
TGTGCCAGCAGCTTGGGGGACTACTCTAACTATGGCTACACCTTC
>.|.|TRBJ1-5|TRBV6-8|12
CASSSLSQPQHF
TGTGCCAGCAGTTCCCTCAGTCAGCCCCAGCATTTT
>.|once|TRBJ1-1|TRBV27|17
CASSFSWLGSLNTEAFF
TGTGCCAGCAGTTTTTCGTGGTTGGGCAGTTTGAACACTGAAGCTTTCTTT
>TRBD2|.|TRBJ2-1|TRBV28|18
CASLGGGLAQSSYNEQFF
TGTGCCAGCTTAGGCGGGGGGTTAGCCCAGAGCTCCTACAATGAGCAGTTCTTC
>.|.|TRBJ2-7|TRBV30|11
CAWGSSYEQYF
TGTGCCTGGGGGAGCTCCTACGAGCAGTACTTC
>.|.|TRBJ2-5|TRBV2|12
CASRTSGETQYF
TGTGCCAGCAGAACTAGTGGGGAGACCCAGTACTTC
>TRBD1|.|TRBJ2-7|TRBV18|14
CASSQLRDRDEQYF
TGTGCCAGCTCACAACTGCGGGACAGGGACGAGCAGTACTTC
>TRBD2|once|TRBJ2-7|TRBV10-2|12
CASITPGGEQYF
TGCGCCAGCATCACTCCGGGGGGCGAGCAGTACTTC
>.|.|TRBJ2-7|TRBV23-1|16
CASSQSVWQDFYEQYF
TGCGCCAGCAGTCAATCCGTGTGGCAAGACTTCTACGAGCAGTACTTC
>.|.|TRBJ2-5|TRBV29-1|14
CSVEDGSGQETQYF
TGCAGCGTTGAAGATGGGTCAGGGCAAGAGACCCAGTACTTC
>.|.|TRBJ1-5|TRBV18|13
CASSPDKNQPQHF
TGTGCCAGCTCACCAGACAAGAATCAGCCCCAGCATTTT
>TRBD2|.|TRBJ2-1|TRBV19|16
CASSIGGTSRSNEQFF
TGTGCCAGTAGTATAGGAGGGACTAGTAGGTCCAATGAGCAGTTCTTC
>.|.|TRBJ1-1|TRBV6-7|16
CASRYSQQGRDTEAFF
TGTGCCAGCCGGTACTCGCAACAGGGTCGAGACACTGAAGCTTTCTTT